This TCR beta chain was profiled in a study of T cell changes during pregnancy in multiple sclerosis (dated by TCRdb to the late 2010s). For the wider study: The study examined how the T cell repertoire changed over the course of pregnancy in women with multiple sclerosis.

Of note for this clone: The target of this receptor is not known. No qualities accompany the bases; no much larger clone lies one base away.

From cysteine to phenylalanine, the CDR3 is 15 amino acids long. Solely the CDR3 DNA is kept, with 45 bases framed from the first base. CDR1 and CDR2 are read off the germline V gene (reference sequence) as MNHEY and SMNVEV. The germline V end is reduced by 5 bases and the J end by 4 bases; junction bases left unmatched: 8. The library was made by the immunoSEQ multiplex PCR assay. What TCRdb holds here is the immuneACCESS table cut down to in-frame rearrangements. Part of the clones is not present; checked against another copy, under half of the missing clones reflect an unresolved V gene, and the others are unexplained. Present in this sample are about 60,000 clones, 80% to 95% of which were seen just once. The biggest ten clones account for about 3% of the sample.

The chain is encoded by TRBV27 joined to TRBJ1-1; a stretch of 9 junction bases matches TRBD1. The clonotype comes from a female donor with multiple sclerosis, enrolled in a pregnancy study. The sample consisted of CD8+ T cells from peripheral blood mononuclear cells, taken in the second trimester of pregnancy. Here is the DNA: TGTGCCAGCAGTACGGACAGGGGTTTGCTCACTGAAGCTTTCTTT. This yields the protein CASSTDRGLLTEAFF.